The 24 T cell receptor beta chains below were found in one sample sequenced in a study of cytomegalovirus exposure and HLA in healthy donors. The PCR was carried out with 60 Vbeta primers and 13 Jbeta primers. The assay was immunoSEQ multiplex PCR, and TCRdb's table has in-frame clones only and misses some. The profile covers around 100,000 clones, with roughly 70% appearing a single time and over 9.5% taken by the ten largest. Material: PBMCs. These receptors all stem from a man in his fifties in good health and CMV-seronegative.

This clone was observed a single time. V is TRBV6-1 and J is TRBJ1-3; possibly TRBD1 for D (5 bases). This CDR3 has 17 amino acids. Germline-derived CDR1 and CDR2 are MNHNS and SASEGT. Trimming stripped 4 bases from V and 6 bases from J, with 22 bases between. In DNA form, the CDR3 reads TGTGCCAGCAGTGCCAAACCCGGGACTGCCACTTTAAACACCATATATTTT. The encoded protein is CASSAKPGTATLNTIYF.

This clone was observed once. The chain is built from TRBV5-1 and TRBJ2-7; 13 nucleotides line up with TRBD2. J was trimmed by 2 bases and V by 3 bases; bases with no gene match: 5. CDR1 and CDR2 (germline): SGHRS, YFSETQ. The CDR3 is 16 amino acids. CDR3 protein: CASSSGLAGATYEQYF. The CDR3 bases are TGCGCCAGCAGCTCCGGACTAGCGGGGGCCACCTACGAGCAGTACTTC.

This clone was seen just once. An end of the junction differs from the germline gene, which may be a read error. V usage is TRBV10-2 and J usage is TRBJ2-1, with a possible D match to TRBD1 (6 bases). This CDR3 contains 15 residues. Germline assignment: CDR1 WSHSY and CDR2 SAAADI. CDR3 coding DNA: TGCGCCAGCAGCCCCGACAGGATACAAAACAATGGGCAGTTCTTC. This encodes CASSPDRIQNNGQFF.

This clone occurred a few times. The rearrangement links TRBV7-6 to TRBJ2-3; D call uncertain. This CDR3 has 12 amino acids. The germline V and J ends were trimmed by 2 bases and 2 bases, with 2 bases remaining between them. Germline lookup yields CDR1 SGHVS and CDR2 FNYEAQ. CDR3 nucleotides: TGTGCCAGCAGCTTACTCACAGATACGCAGTATTTT. Protein sequence: CASSLLTDTQYF.

This chain joins TRBV29-1 and TRBJ2-3, with 10 bases identical to TRBD2. Trimming cost V 8 bases and J 6 bases; bases outside gene matches: 8. The germline gives CDR1 SQVTM, CDR2 ANQGSEA. The CDR3 contains 13 residues. The CDR3 coding sequence is TGCAGCACCGGCCAGCGGGGGGGTGATACGCAGTATTTT. Protein product: CSTGQRGGDTQYF.

The chain combines TRBV9 with TRBJ2-3, with 11 bases fitting TRBD2. J gave up 2 bases and V 3 bases, and 2 bases lay outside the gene matches. Looked up from germline, CDR1 is SGDLS and CDR2 is YYNGEE. The CDR3 length is 15 residues. CDR3 amino acids: CASSATSGVTDTQYF. The CDR3 region has the DNA TGTGCCAGCAGCGCGACTAGCGGGGTCACAGATACGCAGTATTTT. The complete variable domain, with remaining parts taken from reference TRBV9 and TRBJ2-3, reads DSGVTQTPKHLITATGQRVTLRCSPRSGDLSVYWYQQSLDQGLQFLIQYYNGEERAKGNILERFSAQQFPDLHSELNLSSLELGDSALYFCASSATSGVTDTQYFGPGTRLTVL.

On this clone itself: The sample carries other DNA sequences with the same CDR3. V and J are TRBV5-1 and TRBJ2-3; TRBD2 matches at 8 bases. Germline V gives CDR1 SGHRS, CDR2 YFSETQ. This CDR3 comprises 15 residues. V lost 0 bases to trimming and J lost 3 bases; unmatched junction nucleotides: 3. The CDR3 spells CASSLVASGTDTQYF. The CDR3, as DNA: TGCGCCAGCAGCTTGGTAGCTAGCGGGACAGATACGCAGTATTTT.

The chain has TRBV27 and TRBJ1-1, with D perhaps matching TRBD1 (5 bases). The CDR3 sequence is 14 residues long. The germline V and J ends were trimmed by 5 bases and 1 base, with 11 bases remaining between them. CDR1 and CDR2 (germline): MNHEY, SMNVEV (reference sequence). In nucleotides, the CDR3 is TGTGCCAGCAGTATATTTCAGGGGAACACTGAAGCTTTCTTT. It is translated as CASSIFQGNTEAFF.

The chain has TRBV5-1 and TRBJ1-2; D is unresolved. The length of the CDR3 is 13 residues. V was cut by 4 bases and J by 4 bases, with 11 bases left in between. From germline, CDR1 is SGHRS and CDR2 YFSETQ. For the CDR3, the DNA is TGCGCCAGCAGCCGGGATGACGGCTATGGCTACACCTTC. Translation gives CASSRDDGYGYTF.

The rearrangement links TRBV6-5 to TRBJ1-6; 7 positions agree with TRBD1. Germline V gene data show CDR1 as MNHEY and CDR2 as SVGAGI. The V and J ends lost 4 bases and 5 bases, in that order; junction bases with no gene match: 5. The CDR3 runs 15 residues. The CDR3: CASSSQGPDNSPLHF. The CDR3 DNA follows: TGTGCCAGCAGTTCACAGGGGCCGGATAATTCACCCCTCCACTTT.

This clone was counted only a few times. V usage is TRBV19 and J usage is TRBJ2-6; no firm D call. The germline CDR1 and CDR2 sequences are LNHDA and SQIVND (reference sequence). This CDR3 is 15 amino acids long. V was pared by 3 bases and J by 7 bases, with 13 bases between. The CDR3 DNA follows: TGTGCCAGTAGTATTTTCGCAGGCCGAGCCAACGTCCTGACTTTC. Protein product: CASSIFAGRANVLTF. The full variable domain, completed using reference TRBV19 and TRBJ2-6, is DGGITQSPKYLFRKEGQNVTLSCEQNLNHDAMYWYRQDPGQGLRLIYYSQIVNDFQKGDIAEGYSVSREKKESFPLTVTSAQKNPTAFYLCASSIFAGRANVLTFGAGSRLTVL.

The chain couples TRBV9 to TRBJ2-5, with 8 bases aligning to TRBD2. J gave up 5 bases and V 3 bases, and 3 bases lay outside the gene matches. The CDR3 has 13 residues. CDR1 is SGDLS and CDR2 is YYNGEE in the germline V gene. In DNA, the CDR3 is TGTGCCAGCAGCGCCCCGGGGGGGGAGACCCAGTACTTC. It codes for CASSAPGGETQYF.

The table lists this clone with a few counts. The V and J genes are TRBV10-2 and TRBJ1-1; tentative D call: TRBD1 (6 bases). This CDR3 has 16 amino acids. V lost 4 bases, J lost 1 base, and 16 bases lay in between. Germline V lookup: CDR1 WSHSY, CDR2 SAAADI. CDR3 coding DNA: TGCGCCAGCAGTGGGTTGGGGGCGCCGGGGAACACTGAAGCTTTCTTT. It yields the protein CASSGLGAPGNTEAFF.

The chain has TRBV19 and TRBJ1-2, with TRBD1 matching over 9 bases. The CDR3 extends over 16 amino acids. Germline V gene data show CDR1 as LNHDA and CDR2 as SQIVND (reference sequence). Trimming cost V 0 bases and J 2 bases; bases outside gene matches: 4. CDR3 DNA sequence: TGTGCCAGTAGTATAGATTTCACAGGGGGCAACTATGGCTACACCTTC. Amino acid sequence: CASSIDFTGGNYGYTF.

This clone was picked up one time. This chain uses TRBV21-1 with TRBJ1-2. TRBV21-1 is given as a pseudogene. This CDR3 spans 15 amino acids. For the CDR3, the DNA is TGTGCCAGCAGCAAATGGGGGGGGCCCAACTATGGCTACACCTTC. This gives the protein CASSKWGGPNYGYTF.

This clone was counted only a few times. The CDR3 DNA follows: TGTGCCAGTACCCTTGTGGGCCCTTCGAGCAATCAGCCCCAGCATTTT. Encoded protein: CASTLVGPSSNQPQHF. The chain is built from TRBV19 and TRBJ1-5; D not resolved. The CDR3 is 16 amino acids. Germline V gives CDR1 LNHDA, CDR2 SQIVND (reference sequence). V was shortened by 7 bases and J by 1 base, with 17 bases between the two germline ends.

V and J are TRBV7-2 and TRBJ2-7; a possible D gene is TRBD2 (5 bases). This CDR3 region has 18 residues. CDR1 and CDR2 (germline): SGHTA, FQGNSA. The V end was cut by 2 bases, the J end by 0 bases, with 20 bases between. CDR3 DNA sequence: TGTGCCAGCAGCTTAAGGTCTCATGCAAGCGAGGGCTCCTACGAGCAGTACTTC. It specifies CASSLRSHASEGSYEQYF.

This clone occurred a few times. In DNA form, the CDR3 reads TGTGCCAGCTTTGGGGACACGGCAAGAAAAGAGACCCAGTACTTC. Translated, it gives CASFGDTARKETQYF. The chain employs TRBV28 and TRBJ2-5; D is perhaps TRBD1 (6 bases). Germline CDR1 and CDR2: MDHEN and SYDVKM. This CDR3 has 15 amino acids. Trimming shortened V by 8 bases and J by 3 bases, and 19 bases separated the two germline ends.

This chain uses TRBV6-8 with TRBJ2-7; 11 positions match TRBD1. The CDR3 runs 15 residues. Germline-derived CDR1 and CDR2 are MNHGY and SAAAGT. V lost 5 bases and J lost 4; bases outside the gene matches: 7. CDR3 sequence: CASSPRDRGMYEQYF. The CDR3 nucleotides read TGTGCCAGCAGTCCCAGGGACAGGGGGATGTACGAGCAGTACTTC.

This clone was counted once. The chain couples TRBV19 to TRBJ1-4; perhaps TRBD1 as D (6 bases). Germline assignment: CDR1 LNHDA and CDR2 SQIVND (reference sequence). V was pared by 7 bases and J by 15 bases, with 15 bases between. CDR3 length equals 11 residues. CDR3 sequence (DNA): TGTGCCAGTATAAAGGACAGCGCGGTGTTTTTT. It codes for CASIKDSAVFF.

V and J are TRBV7-2 and TRBJ1-5; D is possibly TRBD1 (6 bases). The ends were cut back, 3 bases at V and 7 bases at J, with 19 bases in the middle. The CDR3 length is 16 residues. Germline V gives CDR1 SGHTA, CDR2 FQGNSA. CDR3 in DNA: TGTGCCAGCAGCTTGGACAGTTCCGGGCAACACCAGCCCCAGCATTTT. Its translation is CASSLDSSGQHQPQHF.

This clone has only a few counts. V is TRBV21-1 and J is TRBJ2-7; the table assigns TRBD1, which was not confirmed against the DNA. TRBV21-1 is a pseudogene locus. This CDR3 spans 16 amino acids. CDR3: CASSKVYRRFSYEQYF. The DNA for the CDR3 is TGTGCCAGCAGCAAAGTGTACAGGCGATTCTCCTACGAGCAGTACTTC.

This chain connects TRBV28 to TRBJ2-3; D perhaps matches TRBD2 (7 bases). Trimming left V 7 bases short and J 4 bases short, with 21 bases between. This CDR3 is built from 16 residues. The germline CDR1 and CDR2 sequences are MDHEN and SYDVKM. The CDR3 is CASTHKGGASADTQYF. The DNA of the CDR3 is TGTGCCAGCACCCACAAGGGGGGGGCTAGCGCAGATACGCAGTATTTT.

The table lists this clone with a few counts. This chain uses TRBV7-9 with TRBJ2-3; 7 nucleotides agree with TRBD1. Trimming at V came to 5 bases and at J to 2 bases, leaving 1 base not matched to a gene. The CDR3 sequence is 13 residues long. CDR1 is SEHNR, CDR2 FQNEAQ, per germline (reference sequence). The DNA of the CDR3 is TGTGCCAGCAGCAGGGGGCCCACAGATACGCAGTATTTT. Its translation: CASSRGPTDTQYF.